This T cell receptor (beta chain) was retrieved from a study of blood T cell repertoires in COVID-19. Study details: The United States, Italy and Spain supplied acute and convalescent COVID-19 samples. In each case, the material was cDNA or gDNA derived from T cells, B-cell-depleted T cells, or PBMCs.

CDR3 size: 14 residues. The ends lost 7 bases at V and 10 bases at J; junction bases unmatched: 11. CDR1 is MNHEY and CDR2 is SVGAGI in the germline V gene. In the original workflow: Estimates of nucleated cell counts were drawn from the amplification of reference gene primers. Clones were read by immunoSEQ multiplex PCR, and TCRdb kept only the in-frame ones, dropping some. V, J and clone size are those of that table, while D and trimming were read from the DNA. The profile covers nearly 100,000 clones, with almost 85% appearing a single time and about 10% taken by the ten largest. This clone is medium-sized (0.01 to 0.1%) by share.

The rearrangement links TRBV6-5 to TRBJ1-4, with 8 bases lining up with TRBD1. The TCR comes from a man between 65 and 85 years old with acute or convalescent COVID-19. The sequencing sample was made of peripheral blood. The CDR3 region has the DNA TGTGCCAGCACTAAAGACAGGGGTACGGGAAAACTGTTTTTT. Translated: CASTKDRGTGKLFF.